The T cell receptor (beta chain) described here comes from a study of blood T cell repertoires in COVID-19. Study-level information: PBMCs, B-cell-depleted T cells, or T cells were the source of the cDNA or gDNA that made up the material.

During active infection, Seattle patients enrolled and were then monitored through disease. Method: immunoSEQ multiplex PCR; TCRdb's copy keeps in-frame clones and lacks some. Of roughly 280,000 clones listed, 85% to 90% were seen once; the top ten hold around 5.1%. The CDR3 covers 13 residues. J lost 8 bases, V lost 9 bases, and 9 bases had no gene match. Germline CDR1 and CDR2: SEHNR and FQNEAQ (reference sequence). The rearrangement joins TRBV7-9 to TRBJ1-2, with TRBD1 matching over 10 bases. This clonotype was sampled from a woman aged 60-75 years with COVID-19, enrolled during active disease. Material: peripheral blood. The CDR3 DNA is TGTGCCAGGGATGGAAGGACAGGGGGAGGCTACACCTTC. Encoded protein: CARDGRTGGGYTF.